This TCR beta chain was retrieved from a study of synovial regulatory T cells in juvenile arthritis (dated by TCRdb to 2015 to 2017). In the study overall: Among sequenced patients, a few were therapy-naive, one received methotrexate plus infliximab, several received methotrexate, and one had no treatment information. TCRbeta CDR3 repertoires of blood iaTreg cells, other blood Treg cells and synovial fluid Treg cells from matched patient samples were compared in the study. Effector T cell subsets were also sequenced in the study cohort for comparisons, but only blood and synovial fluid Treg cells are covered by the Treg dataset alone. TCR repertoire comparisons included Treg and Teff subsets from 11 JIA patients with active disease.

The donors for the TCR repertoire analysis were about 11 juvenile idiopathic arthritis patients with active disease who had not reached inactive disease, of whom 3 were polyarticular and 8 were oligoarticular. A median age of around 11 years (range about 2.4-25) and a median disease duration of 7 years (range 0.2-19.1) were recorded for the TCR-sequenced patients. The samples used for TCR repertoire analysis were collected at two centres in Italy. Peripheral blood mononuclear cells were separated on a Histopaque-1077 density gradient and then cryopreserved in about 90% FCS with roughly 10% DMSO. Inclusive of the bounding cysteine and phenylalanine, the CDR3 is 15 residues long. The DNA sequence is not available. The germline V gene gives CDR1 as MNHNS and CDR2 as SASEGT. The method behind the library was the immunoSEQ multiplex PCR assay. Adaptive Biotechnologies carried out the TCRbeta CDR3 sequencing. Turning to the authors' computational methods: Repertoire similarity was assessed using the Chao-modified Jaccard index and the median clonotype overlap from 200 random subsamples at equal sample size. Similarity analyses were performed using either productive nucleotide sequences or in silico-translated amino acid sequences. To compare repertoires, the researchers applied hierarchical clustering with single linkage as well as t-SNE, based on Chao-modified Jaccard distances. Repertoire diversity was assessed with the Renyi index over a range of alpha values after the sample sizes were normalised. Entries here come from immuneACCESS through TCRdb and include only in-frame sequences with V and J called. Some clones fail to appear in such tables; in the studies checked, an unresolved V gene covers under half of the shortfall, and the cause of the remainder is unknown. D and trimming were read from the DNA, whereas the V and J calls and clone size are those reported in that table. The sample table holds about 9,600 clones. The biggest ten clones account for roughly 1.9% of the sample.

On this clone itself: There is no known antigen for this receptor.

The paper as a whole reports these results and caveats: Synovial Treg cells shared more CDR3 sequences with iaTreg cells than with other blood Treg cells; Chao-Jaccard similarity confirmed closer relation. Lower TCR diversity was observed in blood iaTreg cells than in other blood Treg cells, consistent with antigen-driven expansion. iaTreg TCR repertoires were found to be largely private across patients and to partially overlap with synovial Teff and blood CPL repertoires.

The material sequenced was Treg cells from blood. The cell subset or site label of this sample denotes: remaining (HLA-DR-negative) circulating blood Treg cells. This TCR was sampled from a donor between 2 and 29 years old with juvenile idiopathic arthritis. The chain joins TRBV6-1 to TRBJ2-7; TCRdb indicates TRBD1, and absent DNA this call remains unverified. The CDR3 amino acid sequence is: CASRGTGTGDYEQYF.